This TCR beta chain was identified in a study of radiotherapy plus CTLA-4 blockade in lung cancer. In the study overall: The study recorded objective responses in about 18% of patients and disease control in 31%.

Data came from immunoSEQ multiplex PCR; TCRdb stores just in-frame clones and leaves some out. This sample carries 85,000 to 130,000 clones, about 85% of them seen once, and the ten largest clones take 2.4%. The source was peripheral blood, collected from a patient treated with radiotherapy plus ipilimumab. The receptor comes from a human donor with non-small cell lung cancer that progressed on radiotherapy plus ipilimumab. Some clones in this sample may be carry-over from other donors' samples.

The CDR3 coding sequence is TGTGCCAGCAGCTTCCCAGGGACGGGCTCCTACAATGAGCAGTTCTTC. This sequence encodes CASSFPGTGSYNEQFF. The chain couples TRBV7-9 to TRBJ2-1; D is perhaps TRBD1 or TRBD2 (5 bases each). This CDR3 has 16 residues. V was clipped by 3 bases and J by 0 bases, with 12 bases between them. Germline CDR1 reads SEHNR; CDR2 reads FQNEAQ (reference sequence). The entire variable domain, with the rest obtained from reference TRBV7-9 and TRBJ2-1, is as follows: DTGVSQNPRHKITKRGQNVTFRCDPISEHNRLYWYRQTLGQGPEFLTYFQNEAQLEKSRLLSDRFSAERPKGSFSTLEIQRTEQGDSAMYLCASSFPGTGSYNEQFFGPGTRLTVL.